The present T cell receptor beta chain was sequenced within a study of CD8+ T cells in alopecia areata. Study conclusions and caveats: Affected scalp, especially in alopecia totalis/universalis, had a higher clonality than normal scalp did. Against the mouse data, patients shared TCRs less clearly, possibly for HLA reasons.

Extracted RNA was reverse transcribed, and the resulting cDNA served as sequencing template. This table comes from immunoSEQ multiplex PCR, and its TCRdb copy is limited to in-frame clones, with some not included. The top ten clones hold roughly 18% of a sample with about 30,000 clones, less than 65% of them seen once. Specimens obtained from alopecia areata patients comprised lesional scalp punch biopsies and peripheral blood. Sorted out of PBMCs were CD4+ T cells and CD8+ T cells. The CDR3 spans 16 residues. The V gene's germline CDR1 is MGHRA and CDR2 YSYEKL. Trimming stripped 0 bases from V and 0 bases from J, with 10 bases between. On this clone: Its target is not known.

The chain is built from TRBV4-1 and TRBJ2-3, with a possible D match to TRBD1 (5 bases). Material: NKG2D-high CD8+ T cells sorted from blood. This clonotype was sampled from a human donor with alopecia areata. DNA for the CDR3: TGCGCCAGCAGCCAAGATTGGCCAGGGAGCACAGATACGCAGTATTTT. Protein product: CASSQDWPGSTDTQYF.